The present T cell receptor beta chain was sequenced within a study of tissue T cells after allogeneic stem cell transplantation. Whole-study findings and limits: In patients and mice, blood and spleen missed much of tissue repertoire. The study did not identify alloreactive or antigen-specific tissue TCRs, and some clones might be persisting host cells. Shared clones across patients were few; motif clustering revealed tissue-specific shared signatures. Anatomically similar tissues had similar TCR repertoires within each patient.

Germline assignment: CDR1 LGHNA and CDR2 YSYQKL. The V gene lost 0 bases and the J gene lost 0 bases, with 7 bases spanning the gap. The CDR3 consists of 15 residues. Of note for this clone: The antigen is not known. Genes here carry mouse names. The missing CDR3 end, 1 residue past where the read stops, is filled in from the germline J gene.

The repertoire was sequenced with immunoSEQ multiplex PCR; TCRdb's copy has only in-frame clones and lacks some. The sample carries roughly 45,000 clones, approximately 73% recorded once. The sequence was obtained from a pool of C57BL/6 mice in good health. The source material was sorted cells pooled from one or two spleens. J is TRBJ2-4 and V is TRBV2; D is undetermined. The CDR3 protein is CASSQEGGSQNTLYF. Incomplete CDR3 DNA: TGTGCCAGCAGCCAAGAAGGTGGTAGTCAAAACACCTTGTAC.